This T cell receptor (beta chain) was retrieved from a study of T cells in Graves' hyperthyroidism and ophthalmopathy (dated by TCRdb to about 2019). For context, the study as a whole: Peripheral blood was sampled at the time of initial diagnosis, prior to any treatment. After sampling, hyperthyroidism patients received methimazole starting at 30 mg daily, and ophthalmopathy patients received high-dose intravenous methylprednisolone. TCR Vbeta CDR3 sequencing of approximately 140 peripheral blood samples (around 45 ophthalmopathy, about 74 hyperthyroidism and roughly 17 progressor patients) is reported in the paper. To identify distinguishing TCR V-J signatures, a discovery cohort of 100 or so patients was used, comprising 43 with Graves' ophthalmopathy and roughly 60 with stable Graves' hyperthyroidism. For training and testing, the 100 or so patients in the discovery cohort were randomly divided in a 7:3 ratio. In roughly six Graves' hyperthyroidism patients, the study also compared T-cell repertoires from thyroid tissue with T-cell repertoires from blood. Prospective prediction of ophthalmopathy was tested in an independent validation cohort of 18 to 20 hyperthyroidism patients and some 17 patients who later progressed to ophthalmopathy.

Overall study results and their limits: Most expanded thyroid clonotypes (frequency above 0.001) were also found in blood, which suggests that blood repertoires may mirror thyroid immune responses. No statistical method was used to fix the sample size in advance, and group allocation was not hidden from the investigators. In validation, the model predicted progression to ophthalmopathy with over 60% sensitivity and 72% to 85% specificity, a median of 6.5 months before onset. Ophthalmopathy was separated from stable hyperthyroidism by a 13 V-J signature model, with roughly 88% sensitivity and approximately 81% specificity obtained in cross-validation and 80%/75% obtained in testing.

As encoded in the germline V gene (reference sequence), CDR1 is SEHNR while CDR2 is FQNEAQ. Including the terminal cysteine and phenylalanine, the CDR3 comprises 15 residues. The DNA shown is the 45-base CDR3, in frame from base 1. V is cut by 5 bases and J by 0 bases, and the space between the germline ends is 11 bases. In this sample, this clonotype turned up many times. No cognate antigen has been identified for it. Base-call qualities are not available, and no considerably larger clone is one nucleotide away. The TCR beta CDR3 regions were amplified from the RNA transcripts. A first-round RT-PCR of the TCR CDR3 used the HTBI primer set with the Qiagen OneStep RT-PCR kit. Libraries were constructed in a second round of multiplex PCR, after which size selection and purification were carried out. Libraries were sequenced paired-end with 100 bp reads on an Illumina HiSeq2000. The authors processed their data as follows. SOAPnuke was used to process the raw data, throwing out any read that contained adapters or uncalled bases, had a mean Phred below 15, or lacked an exact constant-primer or identifier match. COPE v1.2.5 was used to merge the high-quality paired reads, and each unique nucleotide sequence was defined as a clonotype. Clonotypes were aligned to IMGT TRBV, TRBD and TRBJ reference segments using MiTCR v1.1. Analysis was restricted to V-J combinations with a frequency above 0.0001, which covered approximately 99% of repertoires. The TCS score was defined as F50 (clonal expansion) divided by E x V (chaos), with BLOSUM62-based TCRdist calculated between CDR3 peptides within each V-J. Welch's t-statistics and random forest reduced roughly 540 V-J features to about 12, which were used in a naive Bayes classifier (R e1071). TCRdb redid the processing of the public reads, applying fastp at Q25 and MiXCR, and retained in-frame beta chains. One record per CDR3 amino acid sequence lists the most common genes and DNA. These V and J calls derive from TCRdb rather than the authors' analysis. In this sample the table shows roughly 380,000 distinct CDR3 sequences, approximately 18% of which occur a single time. The ten largest clonotypes hold about a sixth of the sample.

Moderately to severely active disease, a Clinical Activity Score of at least 3, a NOSPECS grade of at least 4, and a duration under 3 months were present in ophthalmopathy patients. The study excluded patients with uncontrolled infections, other autoimmune diseases, pregnancy or lactation. Diagnoses were based on clinical symptoms, serum thyroxine and TRAb, thyroid ultrasound and orbital computed tomography. PBMCs were separated from around 9.1 ml of fresh peripheral blood using Ficoll-Paque density gradient centrifugation. Trizol reagent was used to extract total RNA, and RNA quality was then checked on an Agilent 2100 Bioanalyzer.

The sequence derives from a woman aged 40 to 50 with Graves' ophthalmopathy. The chain uses TRBV7-9 and TRBJ1-3; the D gene is perhaps TRBD1, on 6 matching bases. Specimen: blood. Here the CDR3 is given as CASSADRSSGNTIYF. The nucleotides are TGTGCCAGCAGCGCCGACAGGAGCTCTGGAAACACCATATATTTT.